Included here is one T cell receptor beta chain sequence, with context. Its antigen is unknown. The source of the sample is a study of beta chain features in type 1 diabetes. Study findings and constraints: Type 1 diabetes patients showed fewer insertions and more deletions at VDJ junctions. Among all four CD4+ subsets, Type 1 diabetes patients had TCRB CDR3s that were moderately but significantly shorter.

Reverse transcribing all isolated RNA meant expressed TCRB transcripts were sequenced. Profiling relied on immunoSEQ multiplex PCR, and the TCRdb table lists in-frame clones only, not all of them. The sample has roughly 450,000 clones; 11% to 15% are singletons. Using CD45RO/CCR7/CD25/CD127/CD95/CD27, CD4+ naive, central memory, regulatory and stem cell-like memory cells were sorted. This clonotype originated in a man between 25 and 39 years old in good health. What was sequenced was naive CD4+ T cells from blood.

The CDR3 coding sequence is TGCAGCGTGGGGGGGCCAGGAACCTACGAGCAGTACTTC. Its protein is CSVGGPGTYEQYF. The J gene is TRBJ2-7, the V gene TRBV29-1; tentative D call: TRBD2 (7 bases). The germline V and J ends were trimmed by 6 bases and 2 bases, with 14 bases remaining between them. This CDR3 is built from 13 residues. Germline CDR1 and CDR2: SQVTM and ANQGSEA.